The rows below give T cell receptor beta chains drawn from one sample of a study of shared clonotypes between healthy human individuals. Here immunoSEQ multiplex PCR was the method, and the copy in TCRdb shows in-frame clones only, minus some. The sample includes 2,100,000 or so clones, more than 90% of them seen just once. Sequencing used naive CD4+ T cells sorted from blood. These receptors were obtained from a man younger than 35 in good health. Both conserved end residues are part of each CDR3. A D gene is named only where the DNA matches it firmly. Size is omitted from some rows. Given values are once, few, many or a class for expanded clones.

TGTGCCTGGAGTGTAGTCGGCGAGCAGTACTTC	CAWSVVGEQYF	TRBJ2-7	NA	TRBV30	NA
TGTGCCAGCAGCTTAGGGTCGAGCAAGAATGAGCAGTTCTTC	CASSLGSSKNEQFF	TRBJ2-1	NA	TRBV7-2	once
TGTGCCATCAGTGAGGACTTAATGCCTAGCACAGATACGCAGTATTTT	CAISEDLMPSTDTQYF	TRBJ2-3	NA	TRBV10-3	NA
TGTGCCAGCAGGTACAGGGGGAGCACTGAAGCTTTCTTT	CASRYRGSTEAFF	TRBJ1-1	TRBD1	TRBV6-5	once
TGTGCCAGCAGCCAATCCAGGGGGCGCCCCTACGAGCAGTACTTC	CASSQSRGRPYEQYF	TRBJ2-7	TRBD1	TRBV7-2	NA
TGTGCCAGCAGACTCGGGACTAGCGAAGAGACCCAGTACTTC	CASRLGTSEETQYF	TRBJ2-5	TRBD2	TRBV11-2	NA
TGTGCCAGCAGGGGTGGGGGGGACCCTGAAGCTTTCTTT	CASRGGGDPEAFF	TRBJ1-1	NA	TRBV25-1	NA
TGTGCCAGCAGTCCCCGGGGTGCGACCGAGCAGTACTTC	CASSPRGATEQYF	TRBJ2-7	NA	TRBV6-5	NA
TGTGCCAGCAGCGTGGCCGGGGGGTATAATTCACCCCTCCACTTT	CASSVAGGYNSPLHF	TRBJ1-6	NA	TRBV11-2	NA
TGTGCCAGCAGCCCACAGGGGCGAATTGGCTACACCTTC	CASSPQGRIGYTF	TRBJ1-2	TRBD1	TRBV14	NA
TGTGCCAGCAGCTTAGGGACACAAGACACTGAAGCTTTCTTT	CASSLGTQDTEAFF	TRBJ1-1	NA	TRBV7-2	NA
TGTGCCAGCAGCCTTGCCGGGACAGGGGTCGGCGAGCAGTACTTC	CASSLAGTGVGEQYF	TRBJ2-7	TRBD1	TRBV7-2	NA
TGCGCCAGCAGCTATGCGGACAGGGCCTACGAGCAGTACTTC	CASSYADRAYEQYF	TRBJ2-7	TRBD1	TRBV5-1	once
TGCGCCATTTGGGGCGGGGTTTGGAAAGGGACAGGGATAAATGAAAAACTGTTTTTT	CAIWGGVWKGTGINEKLFF	TRBJ1-4	TRBD1	TRBV10-1	NA
TGCGCCAGCAGCTGGGGCCCAGAGAATGAAAAACTGTTTTTT	CASSWGPENEKLFF	TRBJ1-4	NA	TRBV5-1	NA
TGTGCCAGCAGGCCCGGGACAGGCCGGGTAATACTAGAGACCCAGTACTTC	CASRPGTGRVILETQYF	TRBJ2-5	TRBD1	TRBV2	NA
TGCAGCGCCTATGGGACAGGGCCTGGGGAGACCCAGTACTTC	CSAYGTGPGETQYF	TRBJ2-5	TRBD1	TRBV29-1	NA
TGCGCCAGCAGCGAGGGAGGTCTCTCTGGAAACACCATATATTTT	CASSEGGLSGNTIYF	TRBJ1-3	NA	TRBV5-1	NA
TGTGCCAGCAGAGCTTTGGGAAAGGACAGGAAAACTAACTATGGCTACACCTTC	CASRALGKDRKTNYGYTF	TRBJ1-2	TRBD1	TRBV11-2	NA
TGCAGCGTTGTCGCAGGGCTCTACGAGCAGTACTTC	CSVVAGLYEQYF	TRBJ2-7	NA	TRBV29-1	NA
TGTGCCAGCAGCCGACAGGGGTCCGAGACCCAGTACTTC	CASSRQGSETQYF	TRBJ2-5	TRBD1	TRBV5-4	once
TGTGCCAGCAGCTTAAGGGAGGCGGACTACGAGCAGTACTTC	CASSLREADYEQYF	TRBJ2-7	NA	TRBV5-4	NA
TGTGCCATCAGTGAGACCTCGTACCTGACAGGGGGCAAGGTAGATACGCAGTATTTT	CAISETSYLTGGKVDTQYF	TRBJ2-3	TRBD1	TRBV10-3	NA
TGTGCCAGCAGCAGTAGTCGGAGCACAGATACGCAGTATTTT	CASSSSRSTDTQYF	TRBJ2-3	NA	TRBV5-5	NA
TGTGCCAGCTCAGAAAGAGACAGGGAAAACGAGCAGTACTTC	CASSERDRENEQYF	TRBJ2-7	TRBD1	TRBV18	NA
TGTGCCAGCAGCTTAACGCCGGGACACGACAATGAGCAGTTCTTC	CASSLTPGHDNEQFF	TRBJ2-1	NA	TRBV7-3	NA
TGTGCCAGCAGCACAACGACGGGTGGAAGGGAGCAGTACTTC	CASSTTTGGREQYF	TRBJ2-7	NA	TRBV9	NA
TGCGCCAGCAGCTTGAGGCGGGGAGAGACCCAGTACTTC	CASSLRRGETQYF	TRBJ2-5	NA	TRBV5-1	NA
TGCGCCAGCAGCCCGGCAACAGCTTTTAACTATGGCTACACCTTC	CASSPATAFNYGYTF	TRBJ1-2	NA	TRBV5-1	NA
TGCGCCAGCAGGGAGAGGGAGCCAGATACGCAGTATTTT	CASREREPDTQYF	TRBJ2-3	NA	TRBV5-1	NA
TGCAGTGCTCAGCAGTACGAGCAGTACTTC	CSAQQYEQYF	TRBJ2-7	NA	TRBV20-1	NA
TGTGCCAGCAGTTTGGGCGGTCCCTACGAGCAGTACTTC	CASSLGGPYEQYF	TRBJ2-7	NA	TRBV28	NA